These 20 T cell receptor beta chains originate from one sample sequenced in a study of Ad26.COV2.S vaccination and SARS-CoV-2 variants. Treatment given: 15 to 20 received Ad26.COV2.S at low or high dose, single or two shots; roughly five received placebo; per-sample allocation not given. Sampling happened 63 days after the first vaccine or placebo injection. Sequencing used immunoSEQ multiplex PCR; TCRdb keeps in-frame clones, though not all of them. Among a few hundred thousand clones, 80% to 95% were seen once, and the ten largest hold over 1.5%. Sequenced material: peripheral blood, taken in a trial of Ad26.COV2.S vaccine versus placebo. The receptor source for this set is a person between 18 and 65 years old who received the Ad26.COV2.S COVID-19 vaccine or a placebo.

The chain is built from TRBV10-3 and TRBJ1-6, with D perhaps matching TRBD1 (6 bases). Trimming removed 3 bases from V and 0 bases from J, with 9 bases in between. The CDR3 totals 16 residues. The V gene's germline CDR1 is ENHRY and CDR2 SYGVKD. CDR3 loop: CAISEGGASYNSPLHF. In DNA, the CDR3 is TGTGCCATCAGTGAAGGGGGGGCCTCCTATAATTCACCCCTCCACTTT.

This chain links TRBV27 with TRBJ1-1; TRBD1 matches 9 bases. CDR1 and CDR2 from the germline V gene are MNHEY and SMNVEV (reference sequence). The CDR3 consists of 16 residues. V shed 6 bases and J 1 base; nucleotides not matched to a gene: 9. CDR3 in DNA: TGTGCCAGCAGCAGTCCCGGGACAGGGACGAACACTGAAGCTTTCTTT. Translating it yields CASSSPGTGTNTEAFF.

J is TRBJ2-7 and V is TRBV5-1, with D perhaps TRBD2 (6 bases). Germline-derived CDR1 and CDR2 are SGHRS and YFSETQ. This CDR3 has 13 residues. V lost 6 bases and J 0 bases, leaving 10 bases between the germline ends. In DNA, the CDR3 is TGCGCCAGCAAACGGGACTCCTCCTACGAGCAGTACTTC. It yields the protein CASKRDSSYEQYF. The whole variable domain, filled in from reference TRBV5-1 and TRBJ2-7, reads KAGVTQTPRYLIKTRGQQVTLSCSPISGHRSVSWYQQTPGQGLQFLFEYFSETQRNKGNFPGRFSGRQFSNSRSEMNVSTLELGDSALYLCASKRDSSYEQYFGPGTRLTVT.

The rearrangement uses TRBV28 and TRBJ2-7; 10 bases agree with TRBD1. The ends lost 2 bases at V and 5 bases at J; junction bases unmatched: 6. CDR1 is MDHEN and CDR2 is SYDVKM in the germline V gene. CDR3 length: 15 amino acids. CDR3 sequence reads: CASSLAGQGTHEQYF. The CDR3 bases are TGTGCCAGCAGTTTAGCGGGACAGGGGACCCACGAGCAGTACTTC.

The rearrangement links TRBV30 to TRBJ1-1; 8 bases line up with TRBD1. From germline, CDR1 is GTSNPN and CDR2 SVGIG (reference sequence). The CDR3 is made up of 13 amino acids. Trimming took 5 bases from V and 6 from J; bases not matched to a gene: 8. The CDR3 is CAWGQGHTPEAFF. The CDR3 DNA follows: TGTGCCTGGGGACAGGGACACACCCCTGAAGCTTTCTTT.

The V call is TRBV5-1, the J call TRBJ2-5; D call uncertain. The germline V and J ends were trimmed by 4 bases and 1 base, with 17 bases remaining between them. Germline assignment: CDR1 SGHRS and CDR2 YFSETQ. The CDR3 runs 16 residues. In DNA form, the CDR3 reads TGCGCCAGCAGCCCAAGTGTTCGGGTACCCCAAGAGACCCAGTACTTC. Encoded protein: CASSPSVRVPQETQYF. Together with reference TRBV5-1 and TRBJ2-5, the CDR3 gives the full variable domain: KAGVTQTPRYLIKTRGQQVTLSCSPISGHRSVSWYQQTPGQGLQFLFEYFSETQRNKGNFPGRFSGRQFSNSRSEMNVSTLELGDSALYLCASSPSVRVPQETQYFGPGTRLLVL.

The rearrangement uses TRBV5-6 and TRBJ2-7; 10 bases match TRBD2. This CDR3 has 14 amino acids. J gave up 6 bases and V 3 bases, and 6 bases lay outside the gene matches. Germline-derived CDR1 and CDR2 are SGHDT and YYEEEE. The chain's CDR3 is CASSSGLASVEQYF. The DNA of the CDR3 is TGTGCCAGCAGCTCGGGACTAGCGTCAGTCGAGCAGTACTTC.

The chain has TRBV19 and TRBJ2-7, with TRBD2 identical over 9 bases. The length of the CDR3 is 14 residues. Germline assignment: CDR1 LNHDA and CDR2 SQIVND (reference sequence). Trimming at V came to 4 bases and at J to 0 bases, leaving 1 base not matched to a gene. The CDR3 is CASSSGGASYEQYF. CDR3 nucleotide sequence: TGTGCCAGTAGTAGCGGGGGGGCCTCCTACGAGCAGTACTTC.

The chain has TRBV19 and TRBJ2-5, with TRBD1 as a possible D gene (6 bases). CDR1 is LNHDA and CDR2 is SQIVND in the germline V gene (reference sequence). The CDR3 runs 15 residues. The V end was cut by 5 bases, the J end by 7 bases, with 20 bases between. The CDR3 loop is CASSVQKTGPVTQYF. The CDR3 DNA reads TGTGCCAGTAGTGTGCAAAAGACAGGCCCTGTGACCCAGTACTTC.

This clone was counted a few times. The rearrangement joins TRBV9 to TRBJ1-5, with D possibly being TRBD1 (6 bases). Germline CDR1 reads SGDLS; CDR2 reads YYNGEE. This CDR3 contains 13 residues. Trimming took 0 bases from V and 10 from J, leaving 11 bases between them. The DNA for the CDR3 is TGTGCCAGCAGCGTAGCTTACGGGGGCCCCCAGCATTTT. It translates to CASSVAYGGPQHF.

J is TRBJ2-5 and V is TRBV15; D remains ambiguous. The CDR3 consists of 15 residues. V lost 1 base and J lost 1, with 10 bases in between. Germline CDR1 and CDR2: LNHNV and YYDKDF (reference sequence). CDR3 sequence: CATSRVPFVQETQYF. CDR3 coding DNA: TGTGCCACCAGCAGAGTCCCCTTCGTCCAAGAGACCCAGTACTTC.

This chain links TRBV5-8 with TRBJ2-3; the D gene is possibly TRBD1 (6 bases). The length of the CDR3 is 17 residues. Germline CDR1 and CDR2: SGHTS and YDEGEE. Trimming removed 1 base from V and 1 base from J, with 16 bases in between. CDR3 in amino acids: CASSLILGAGRTDTQYF. For the CDR3, the DNA is TGTGCCAGCAGCTTGATCTTGGGGGCAGGGCGCACAGATACGCAGTATTTT.

J is TRBJ1-1 and V is TRBV19; D perhaps matches TRBD1 (5 bases). Trimming removed 7 bases from V and 7 bases from J, with 19 bases in between. The CDR3 extends over 14 amino acids. The germline V gene has CDR1 LNHDA and CDR2 SQIVND (reference sequence). The CDR3 reads CASKIRQTRIEAFF. For the CDR3, the DNA is TGTGCCAGTAAGATTAGACAGACTAGAATTGAAGCTTTCTTT.

This clone appeared a few times. The genes are TRBV10-1 and TRBJ2-2, with D hard to call. The V end was cut by 3 bases, the J end by 5 bases, with 10 bases between. Germline lookup yields CDR1 WNHNN and CDR2 SYGVQD (reference sequence). The CDR3 runs 14 residues. CDR3 residues: CASSEGRRTGELFF. The CDR3 DNA is TGCGCCAGCAGTGAAGGCAGGAGAACCGGGGAGCTGTTTTTT.

There are a few counts of this clone. The sample holds other DNA sequences that translate to the same CDR3. This rearrangement joins TRBV28 to TRBJ2-7; TRBD1 might be the D (5 bases). Germline lookup yields CDR1 MDHEN and CDR2 SYDVKM. The CDR3 loop spans 13 amino acids. V lost 3 bases and J 2 bases, leaving 8 bases between the germline ends. DNA for the CDR3: TGTGCCAGCAGTTTGAGACAGACCTACGAGCAGTACTTC. This encodes CASSLRQTYEQYF.

The CDR3 DNA reads TGTGCCTGGAGGCGACTGGGGGGCGGCACTGAAGCTTTCTTT. Its translation: CAWRRLGGGTEAFF. The chain employs TRBV30 and TRBJ1-1, with D maybe TRBD1 (6 bases). This CDR3 spans 14 amino acids. Trimming cost V 3 bases and J 4 bases, with 15 bases left between them. CDR1 GTSNPN and CDR2 SVGIG come from the germline V gene (reference sequence).

The V gene is TRBV10-1, the J gene TRBJ1-5; D uncertain. The CDR3 is made up of 16 amino acids. Germline V gene lookup returns CDR1 WNHNN and CDR2 SYGVQD (reference sequence). Between the trimmed V and J ends, which lost 0 bases and 2 bases, there was a span of 11 bases. In nucleotides, the CDR3 is TGCGCCAGCAGTGAGTCGCTCCGGGGTGGCAATCAGCCCCAGCATTTT. Translation gives CASSESLRGGNQPQHF.

This rearrangement joins TRBV30 to TRBJ1-4; TRBD1 matches at 11 bases. This CDR3 is built from 15 residues. Germline lookup yields CDR1 GTSNPN and CDR2 SVGIG (reference sequence). V lost 2 bases to trimming and J lost 4 bases; unmatched junction nucleotides: 3. CDR3 sequence (DNA): TGTGCCTGGAGTCATGGGACAGGGGGTAATGAAAAACTGTTTTTT. Amino acid sequence: CAWSHGTGGNEKLFF.

This clone was seen only once. The genes are TRBV4-3 and TRBJ2-2; 10 bases are shared with TRBD1. Germline V gene data show CDR1 as LGHNA and CDR2 as YSLEER. This CDR3 is 18 amino acids long. With 5 bases clipped from V and 0 bases from J, the junction kept 9 bases outside the gene matches. CDR3 bases: TGCGCCAGCAGCGGGCGACAGGGGGCGAGGTCGAACACCGGGGAGCTGTTTTTT. Its translation is CASSGRQGARSNTGELFF.

The gene calls are TRBV18 and TRBJ2-3; D remains unclear. There are 14 residues in the CDR3. Trimming removed 1 base from V and 3 bases from J, with 8 bases in between. Looked up from germline, CDR1 is KGHSH and CDR2 is LQKENI. For the CDR3, the DNA is TGTGCCAGCTCACCACAACCCAGGACAGATACGCAGTATTTT. Protein product: CASSPQPRTDTQYF.